This T cell receptor beta chain stems from a study of regulatory T cells in long-lasting Graves disease. Time point given: newly diagnosed GD, antithyroid drugs for less than 3 months. With RNA extracted from PBMCs as input, the TCR library was made. Construction of the TCR beta libraries employed iRepertoire HTBI primers in conjunction with Arm-PCR of CDR3 regions. Each CDR3 protein gets one entry after TCRdb re-called the multiplex PCR reads with MiXCR. The repertoire holds some 600,000 distinct CDR3 sequences, with around 15% as singletons. This CDR3 is 15 amino acids long. Germline-derived CDR1 and CDR2 are DFQATT and SNEGSKA (reference sequence). V was cut by 5 bases and J by 0 bases, with 14 bases left in between. These data were also filed under a second study, of T cells in Graves' hyperthyroidism and ophthalmopathy.

The J gene is TRBJ1-5, the V gene TRBV20-1; D not resolved. This receptor was taken from a man younger than 35 with Graves disease. Sample: peripheral blood mononuclear cells (PBMCs), taken at new diagnosis, from a patient treated with antithyroid drugs. The CDR3 loop reads CSAPLGDYSNQPQHF. The CDR3 nucleotides are TGCAGTGCTCCTCTAGGAGATTATAGCAATCAGCCCCAGCATTTT.